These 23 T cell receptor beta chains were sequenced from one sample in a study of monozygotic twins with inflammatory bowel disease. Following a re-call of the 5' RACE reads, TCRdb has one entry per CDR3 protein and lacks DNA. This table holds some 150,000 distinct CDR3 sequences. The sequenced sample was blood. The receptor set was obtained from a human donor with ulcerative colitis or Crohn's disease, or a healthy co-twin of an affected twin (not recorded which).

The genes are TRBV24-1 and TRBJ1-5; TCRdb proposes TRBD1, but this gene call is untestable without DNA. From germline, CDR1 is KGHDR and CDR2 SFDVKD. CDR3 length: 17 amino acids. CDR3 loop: CATSDRPRGRVNQPQHF.

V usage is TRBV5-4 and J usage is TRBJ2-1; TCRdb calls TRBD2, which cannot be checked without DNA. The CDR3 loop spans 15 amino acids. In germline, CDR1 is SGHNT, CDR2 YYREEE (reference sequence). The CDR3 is CASSLVSVAGYSQFF.

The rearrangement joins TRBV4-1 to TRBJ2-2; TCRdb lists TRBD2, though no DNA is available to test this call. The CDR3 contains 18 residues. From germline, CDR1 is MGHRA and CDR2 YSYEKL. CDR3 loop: CASSQDEASGANTGELFF.

CDR3: CASSFFASPGANVLTF. The chain has TRBV7-2 and TRBJ2-6. The CDR3 totals 16 residues. CDR1 is SGHTA, CDR2 FQGNSA, per germline.

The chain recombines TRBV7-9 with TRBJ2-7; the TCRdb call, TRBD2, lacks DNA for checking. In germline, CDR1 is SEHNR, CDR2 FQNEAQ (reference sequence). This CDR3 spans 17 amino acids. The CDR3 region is CASSLVLRTPILNGQYF.

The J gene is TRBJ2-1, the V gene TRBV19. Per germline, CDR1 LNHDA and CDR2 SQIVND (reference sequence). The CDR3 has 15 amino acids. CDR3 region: CASSRLTPSYNEQFF.

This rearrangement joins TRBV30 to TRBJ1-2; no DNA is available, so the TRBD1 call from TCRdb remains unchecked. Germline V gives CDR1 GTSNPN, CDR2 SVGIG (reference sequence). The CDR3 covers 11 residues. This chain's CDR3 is CAWSVQKGATF. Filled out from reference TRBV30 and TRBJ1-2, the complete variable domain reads SQTIHQWPATLVQPVGSPLSLECTVEGTSNPNLYWYRQAAGRGLQLLFYSVGIGQISSEVPQNLSASRPQDRQFILSSKKLLLSDSGFYLCAWSVQKGATFGSGTRLTVV.

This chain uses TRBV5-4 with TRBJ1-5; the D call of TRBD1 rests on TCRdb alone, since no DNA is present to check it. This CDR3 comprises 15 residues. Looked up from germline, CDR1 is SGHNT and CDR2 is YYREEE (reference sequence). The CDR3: CASSLAGASNQPQHF.

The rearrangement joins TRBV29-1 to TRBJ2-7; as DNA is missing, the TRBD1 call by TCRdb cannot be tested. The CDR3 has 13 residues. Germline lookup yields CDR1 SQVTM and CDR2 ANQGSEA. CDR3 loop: CSVVAGAPYEQYF.

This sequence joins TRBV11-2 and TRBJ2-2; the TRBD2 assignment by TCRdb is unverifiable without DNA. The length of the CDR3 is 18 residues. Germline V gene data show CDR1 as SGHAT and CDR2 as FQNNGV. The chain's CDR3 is CASSLVLAGAANTGELFF.

The CDR3 sequence: CSVNSGRSYEQYF. The V and J genes are TRBV20-1 and TRBJ2-7; TCRdb's D call, TRBD2, is unchecked because there is no DNA. In germline, CDR1 is DFQATT, CDR2 SNEGSKA (reference sequence). The CDR3 totals 13 residues.

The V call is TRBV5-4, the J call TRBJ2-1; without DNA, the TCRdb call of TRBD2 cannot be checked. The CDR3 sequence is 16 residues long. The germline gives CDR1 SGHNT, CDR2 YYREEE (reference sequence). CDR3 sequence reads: CASSLEMASGRHEQFF.

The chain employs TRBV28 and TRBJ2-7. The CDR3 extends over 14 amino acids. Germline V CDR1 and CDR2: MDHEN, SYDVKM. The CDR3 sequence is CASSLYGSPYEQYF.

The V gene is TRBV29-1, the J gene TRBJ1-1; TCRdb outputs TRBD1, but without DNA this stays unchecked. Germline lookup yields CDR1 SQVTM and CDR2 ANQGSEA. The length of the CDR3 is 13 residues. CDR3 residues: CSGTGTGYSEAFF.

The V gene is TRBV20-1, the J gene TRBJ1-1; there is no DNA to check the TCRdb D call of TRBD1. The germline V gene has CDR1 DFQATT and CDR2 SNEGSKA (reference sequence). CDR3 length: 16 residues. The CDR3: CSARGDRGFMNTEAFF.

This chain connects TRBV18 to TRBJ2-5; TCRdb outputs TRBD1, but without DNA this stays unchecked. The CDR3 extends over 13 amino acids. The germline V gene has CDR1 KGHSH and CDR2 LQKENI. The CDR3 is CASSPPGEETQYF.

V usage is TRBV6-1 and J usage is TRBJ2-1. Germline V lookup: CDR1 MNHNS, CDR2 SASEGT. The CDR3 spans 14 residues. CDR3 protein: CASRRTEVANEQFF.

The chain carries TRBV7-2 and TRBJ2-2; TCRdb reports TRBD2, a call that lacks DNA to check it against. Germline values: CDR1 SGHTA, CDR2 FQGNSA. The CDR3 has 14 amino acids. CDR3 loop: CASSLGRRTGELFF.

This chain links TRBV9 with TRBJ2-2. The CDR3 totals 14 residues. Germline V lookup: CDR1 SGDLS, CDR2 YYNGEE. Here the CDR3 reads CASSVEQSTGELFF.

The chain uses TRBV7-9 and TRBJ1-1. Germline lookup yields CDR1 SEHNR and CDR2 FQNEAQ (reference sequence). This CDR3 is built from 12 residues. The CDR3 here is CASSREGTGAFF.

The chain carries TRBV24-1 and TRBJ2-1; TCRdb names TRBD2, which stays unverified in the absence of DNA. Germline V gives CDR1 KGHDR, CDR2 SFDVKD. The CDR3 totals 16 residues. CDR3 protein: CATSEPRLAGHNEQFF.

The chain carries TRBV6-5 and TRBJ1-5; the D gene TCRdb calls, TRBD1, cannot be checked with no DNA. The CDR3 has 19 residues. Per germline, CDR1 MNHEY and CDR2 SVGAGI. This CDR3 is CASSRRGGPKEESNQPQHF.

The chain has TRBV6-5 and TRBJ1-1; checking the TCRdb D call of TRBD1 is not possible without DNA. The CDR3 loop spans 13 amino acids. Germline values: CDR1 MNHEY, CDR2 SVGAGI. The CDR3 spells CASSTLPRREAFF.